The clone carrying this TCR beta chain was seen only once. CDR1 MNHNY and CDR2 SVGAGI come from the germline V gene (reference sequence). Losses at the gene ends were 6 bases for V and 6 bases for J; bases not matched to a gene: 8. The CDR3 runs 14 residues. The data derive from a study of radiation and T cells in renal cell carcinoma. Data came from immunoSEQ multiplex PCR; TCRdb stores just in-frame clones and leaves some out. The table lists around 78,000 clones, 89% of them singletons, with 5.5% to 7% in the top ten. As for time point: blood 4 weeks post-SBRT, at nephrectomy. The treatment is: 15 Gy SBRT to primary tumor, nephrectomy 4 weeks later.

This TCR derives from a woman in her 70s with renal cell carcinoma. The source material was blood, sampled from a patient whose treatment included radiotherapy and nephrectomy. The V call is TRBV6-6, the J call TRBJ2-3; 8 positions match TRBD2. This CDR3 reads CASRPAGGWDTQYF. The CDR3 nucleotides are TGTGCCAGCAGGCCCGCGGGGGGATGGGATACGCAGTATTTT.